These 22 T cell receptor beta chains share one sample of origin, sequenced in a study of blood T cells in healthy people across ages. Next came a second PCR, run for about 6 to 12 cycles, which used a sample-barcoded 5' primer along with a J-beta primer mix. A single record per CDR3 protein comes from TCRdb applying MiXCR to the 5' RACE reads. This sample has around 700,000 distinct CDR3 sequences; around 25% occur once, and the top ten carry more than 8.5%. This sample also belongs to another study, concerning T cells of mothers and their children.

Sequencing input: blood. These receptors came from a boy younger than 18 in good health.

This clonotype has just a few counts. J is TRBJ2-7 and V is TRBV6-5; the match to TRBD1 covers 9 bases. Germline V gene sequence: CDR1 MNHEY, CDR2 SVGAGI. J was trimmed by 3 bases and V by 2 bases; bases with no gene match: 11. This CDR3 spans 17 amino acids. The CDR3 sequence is CASSYDPGTGIDYEQYF. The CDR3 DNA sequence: TGTGCCAGCAGTTACGACCCCGGGACAGGGATAGACTACGAGCAGTACTTC.

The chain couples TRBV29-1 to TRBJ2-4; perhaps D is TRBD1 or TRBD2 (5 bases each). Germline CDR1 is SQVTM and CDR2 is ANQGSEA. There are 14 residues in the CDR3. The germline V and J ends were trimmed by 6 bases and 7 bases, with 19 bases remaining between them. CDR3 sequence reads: CSVGGSAQGNIQYF. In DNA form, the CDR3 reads TGCAGCGTCGGAGGTTCGGCTCAGGGCAACATTCAGTACTTC. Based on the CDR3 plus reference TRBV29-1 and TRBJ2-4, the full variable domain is SAVISQKPSRDICQRGTSLTIQCQVDSQVTMMFWYRQQPGQSLTLIATANQGSEATYESGFVIDKFPISRPNLTFSTLTVSNMSPEDSSIYLCSVGGSAQGNIQYFGAGTRLSVL.

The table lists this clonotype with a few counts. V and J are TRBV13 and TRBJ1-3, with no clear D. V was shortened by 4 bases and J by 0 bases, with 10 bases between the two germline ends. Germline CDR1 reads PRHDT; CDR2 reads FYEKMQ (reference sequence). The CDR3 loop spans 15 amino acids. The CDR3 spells CASSSGPSSGNTIYF. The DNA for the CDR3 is TGTGCCAGCAGCTCCGGGCCAAGCTCTGGAAACACCATATATTTT. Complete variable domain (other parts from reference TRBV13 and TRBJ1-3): AAGVIQSPRHLIKEKRETATLKCYPIPRHDTVYWYQQGPGQDPQFLISFYEKMQSDKGSIPDRFSAQQFSDYHSELNMSSLELGDSALYFCASSSGPSSGNTIYFGEGSWLTVV.

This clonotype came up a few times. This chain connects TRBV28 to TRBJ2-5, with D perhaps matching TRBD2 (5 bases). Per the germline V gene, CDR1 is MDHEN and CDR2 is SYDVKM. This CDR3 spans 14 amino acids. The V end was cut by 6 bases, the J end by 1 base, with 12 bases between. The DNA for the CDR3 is TGTGCCAGCAGCCCCGTGGACTTCCAAGAGACCCAGTACTTC. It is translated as CASSPVDFQETQYF. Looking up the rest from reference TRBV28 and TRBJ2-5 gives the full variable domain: DVKVTQSSRYLVKRTGEKVFLECVQDMDHENMFWYRQDPGLGLRLIYFSYDVKMKEKGDIPEGYSVSREKKERFSLILESASTNQTSMYLCASSPVDFQETQYFGPGTRLLVL.

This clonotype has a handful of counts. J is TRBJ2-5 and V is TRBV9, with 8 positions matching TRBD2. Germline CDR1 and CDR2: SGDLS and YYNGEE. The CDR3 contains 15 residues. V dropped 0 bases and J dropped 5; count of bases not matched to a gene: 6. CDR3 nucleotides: TGTGCCAGCAGCGTAGGAGGAGCGGGAGCGGAGACCCAGTACTTC. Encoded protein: CASSVGGAGAETQYF.

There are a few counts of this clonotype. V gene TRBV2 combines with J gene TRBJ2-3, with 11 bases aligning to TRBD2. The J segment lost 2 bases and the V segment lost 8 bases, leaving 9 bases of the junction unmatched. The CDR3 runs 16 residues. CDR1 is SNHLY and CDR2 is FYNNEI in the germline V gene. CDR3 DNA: TGTGCCAGCCGGCCACTAGCGGGGGACCCCACAGATACGCAGTATTTT. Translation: CASRPLAGDPTDTQYF.

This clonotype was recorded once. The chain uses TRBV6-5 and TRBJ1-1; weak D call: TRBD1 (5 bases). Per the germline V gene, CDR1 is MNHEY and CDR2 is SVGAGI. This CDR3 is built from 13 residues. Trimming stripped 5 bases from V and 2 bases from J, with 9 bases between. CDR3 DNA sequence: TGTGCCAGCAGTCGACAGCGCAACACTGAAGCTTTCTTT. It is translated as CASSRQRNTEAFF.

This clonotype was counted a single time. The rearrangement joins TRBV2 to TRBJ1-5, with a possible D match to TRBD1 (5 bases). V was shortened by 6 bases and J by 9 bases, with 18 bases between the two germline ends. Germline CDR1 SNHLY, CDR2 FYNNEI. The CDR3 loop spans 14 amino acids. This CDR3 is CASRKTGDQGPQHF. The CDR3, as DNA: TGTGCCAGCAGGAAAACAGGTGACCAGGGGCCCCAGCATTTT.

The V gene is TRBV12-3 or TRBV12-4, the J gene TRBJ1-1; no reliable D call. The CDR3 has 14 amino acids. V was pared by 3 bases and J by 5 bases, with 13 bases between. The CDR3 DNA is TGTGCCAGCAGTTTGGACTACGTAGGGACTGAAGCTTTCTTT. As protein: CASSLDYVGTEAFF.

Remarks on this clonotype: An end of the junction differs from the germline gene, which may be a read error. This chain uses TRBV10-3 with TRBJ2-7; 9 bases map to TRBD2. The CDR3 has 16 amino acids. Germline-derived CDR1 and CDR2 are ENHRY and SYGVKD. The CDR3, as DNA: TGTGCCATCAGTGGCTCACCCACTAGCGGGTCGGTCGAGCAGTACTTT. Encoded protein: CAISGSPTSGSVEQYF.

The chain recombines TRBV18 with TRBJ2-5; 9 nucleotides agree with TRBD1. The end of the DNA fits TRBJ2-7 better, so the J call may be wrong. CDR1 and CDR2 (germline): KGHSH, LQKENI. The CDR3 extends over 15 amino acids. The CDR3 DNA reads TGTGCCAGCTCCCTTGGACAGGGGAGTACCTACGAGCAGTACTTC. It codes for CASSLGQGSTYEQYF.

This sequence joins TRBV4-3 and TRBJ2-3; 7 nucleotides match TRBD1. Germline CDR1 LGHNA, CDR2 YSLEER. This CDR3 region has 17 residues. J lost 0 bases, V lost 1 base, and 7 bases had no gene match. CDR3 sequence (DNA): TGCGCCAGCAGCCAAGTATTAGGGGGACAGAGCACAGATACGCAGTATTTT. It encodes CASSQVLGGQSTDTQYF.

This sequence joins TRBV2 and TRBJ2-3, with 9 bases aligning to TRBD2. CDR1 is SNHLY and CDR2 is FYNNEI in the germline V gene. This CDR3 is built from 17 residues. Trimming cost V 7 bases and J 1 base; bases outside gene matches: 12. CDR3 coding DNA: TGTGCCAGCATCCGATCACTAGCGGGTTCGCGCACAGATACGCAGTATTTT. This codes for CASIRSLAGSRTDTQYF.

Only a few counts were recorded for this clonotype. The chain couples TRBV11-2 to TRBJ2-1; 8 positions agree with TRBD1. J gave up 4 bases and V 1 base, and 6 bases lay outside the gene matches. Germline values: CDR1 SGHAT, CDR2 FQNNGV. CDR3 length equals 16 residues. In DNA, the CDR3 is TGTGCCAGCAGCTTAGTCTACAGGGGGGAGTACAATGAGCAGTTCTTC. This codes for CASSLVYRGEYNEQFF.

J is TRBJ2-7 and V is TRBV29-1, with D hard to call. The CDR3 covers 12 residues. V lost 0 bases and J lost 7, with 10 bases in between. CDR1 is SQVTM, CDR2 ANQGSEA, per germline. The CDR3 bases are TGCAGCGTTGAAGACCTGGTGGAGGAGCAGTACTTC. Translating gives CSVEDLVEEQYF.

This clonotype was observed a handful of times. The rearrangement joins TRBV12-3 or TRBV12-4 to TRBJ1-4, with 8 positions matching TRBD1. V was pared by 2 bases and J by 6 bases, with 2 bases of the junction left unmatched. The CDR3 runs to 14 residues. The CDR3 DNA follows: TGTGCCAGCAGTTTAAGGACAGGGTATGAAAAACTGTTTTTT. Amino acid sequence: CASSLRTGYEKLFF.

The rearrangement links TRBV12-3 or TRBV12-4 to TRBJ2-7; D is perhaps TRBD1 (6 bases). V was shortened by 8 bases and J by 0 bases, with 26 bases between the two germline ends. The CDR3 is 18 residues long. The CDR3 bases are TGTGCCAGCGGTTCTACCCAGTTTGAGGGGACAAGCTCCTACGAGCAGTACTTC. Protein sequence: CASGSTQFEGTSSYEQYF.

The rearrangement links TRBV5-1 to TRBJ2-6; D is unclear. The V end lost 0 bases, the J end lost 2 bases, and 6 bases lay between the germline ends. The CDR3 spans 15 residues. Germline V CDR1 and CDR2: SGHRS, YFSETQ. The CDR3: CASSLGSTGANVLTF. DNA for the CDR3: TGCGCCAGCAGCTTGGGCTCTACTGGGGCCAACGTCCTGACTTTC.

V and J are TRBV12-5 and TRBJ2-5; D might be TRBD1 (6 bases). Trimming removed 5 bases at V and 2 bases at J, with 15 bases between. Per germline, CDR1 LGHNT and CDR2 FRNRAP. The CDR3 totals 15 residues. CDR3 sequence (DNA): TGTGCTAGTGGTCCACACAGGGTTGGGCAAGAGACCCAGTACTTC. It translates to CASGPHRVGQETQYF. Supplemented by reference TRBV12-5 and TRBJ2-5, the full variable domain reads DARVTQTPRHKVTEMGQEVTMRCQPILGHNTVFWYRQTMMQGLELLAYFRNRAPLDDSGMPKDRFSAEMPDATLATLKIQPSEPRDSAVYFCASGPHRVGQETQYFGPGTRLLVL.

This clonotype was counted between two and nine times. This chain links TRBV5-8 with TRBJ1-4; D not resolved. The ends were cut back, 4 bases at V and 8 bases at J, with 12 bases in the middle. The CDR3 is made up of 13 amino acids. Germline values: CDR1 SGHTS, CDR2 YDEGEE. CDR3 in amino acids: CASSPLSGEKLFF. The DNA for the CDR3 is TGTGCCAGCAGCCCATTATCGGGGGAAAAACTGTTTTTT.

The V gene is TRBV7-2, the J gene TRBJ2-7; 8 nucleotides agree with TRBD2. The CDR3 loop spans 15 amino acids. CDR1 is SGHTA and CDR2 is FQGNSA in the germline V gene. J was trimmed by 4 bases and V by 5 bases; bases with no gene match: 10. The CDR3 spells CASSLSKREWYEQYF. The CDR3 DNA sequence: TGTGCCAGCAGCCTCTCGAAGCGGGAGTGGTACGAGCAGTACTTC.

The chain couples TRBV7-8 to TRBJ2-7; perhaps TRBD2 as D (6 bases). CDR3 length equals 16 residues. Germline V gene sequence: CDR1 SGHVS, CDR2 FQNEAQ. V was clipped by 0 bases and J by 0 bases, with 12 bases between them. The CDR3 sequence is CASSLAPGTYSYEQYF. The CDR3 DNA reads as TGTGCCAGCAGCTTAGCACCCGGGACTTACTCCTACGAGCAGTACTTC.